These 22 T cell receptor beta chains came from one sample sequenced in a study of human T cells and chemical hapten exposure. Time point in this sample: patch test 3, about 24 weeks after DPC sensitization. Treatment in this sample: therapeutic diphenylcyclopropenone sensitization with weekly scalp DPC. In TCRdb, the RACE reads were re-called with MiXCR into one record per CDR3 protein. The table lists 100,000 to 120,000 distinct CDR3 sequences, nearly 35% of them singletons. This specimen consisted of whole blood, obtained in connection with sensitization to the hapten diphenylcyclopropenone (DPC). All receptors come from a man aged 35 to 55 with alopecia areata. Some clones in this sample may be carry-over from other donors' samples.

The chain is built from TRBV6-1 and TRBJ2-1; D uncertain. CDR3 size: 12 residues. Trimming removed 5 bases at V and 6 bases at J, with 8 bases between. Germline V CDR1 and CDR2: MNHNS, SASEGT. CDR3 protein: CASSPTFNEQFF. The CDR3 nucleotides read TGTGCCAGCAGTCCTACCTTCAATGAGCAGTTCTTC.

This clonotype has more than one count but fewer than ten. V is TRBV12-3 or TRBV12-4 and J is TRBJ2-4; 9 bases align to TRBD1. V lost 3 bases to trimming and J lost 0 bases; unmatched junction nucleotides: 3. This CDR3 is 16 amino acids long. The CDR3 region has the DNA TGTGCCAGCAGTTTTAACAGGGGGCTAGCCAAAAACATTCAGTACTTC. Amino acid sequence: CASSFNRGLAKNIQYF.

V and J are TRBV7-3 and TRBJ2-6; D is uncertain. CDR3 length: 17 amino acids. V was pared by 5 bases and J by 2 bases, with 16 bases between. CDR1 and CDR2 (germline): SGHTA, FQGTGA. CDR3 sequence reads: CASSPRALVTGANVLTF. DNA of the CDR3: TGTGCCAGCAGCCCCCGCGCCCTAGTGACTGGGGCCAACGTCCTGACTTTC. Drawing the rest from reference TRBV7-3 and TRBJ2-6, the complete variable domain is GAGVSQTPSNKVTEKGKYVELRCDPISGHTALYWYRQSLGQGPEFLIYFQGTGAADDSGLPNDRFFAVRPEGSVSTLKIQRTERGDSAVYLCASSPRALVTGANVLTFGAGSRLTVL.

This chain uses TRBV24-1 with TRBJ2-3, with D hard to call. This CDR3 contains 13 residues. CDR1 and CDR2 (germline): KGHDR, SFDVKD. V lost 4 bases, J lost 3 bases, and 7 bases lay in between. Here the CDR3 DNA reads TGTGCCACCAGTGAACAACAGACAGATACGCAGTATTTT. Protein: CATSEQQTDTQYF.

This clonotype was seen a handful of times. V and J are TRBV5-1 and TRBJ2-5, with D possibly matching TRBD1 (5 bases). Germline-derived CDR1 and CDR2 are SGHRS and YFSETQ. V lost 4 bases and J lost 2, with 15 bases in between. The CDR3 consists of 15 residues. DNA of the CDR3: TGCGCCAGCAGCACCCTCGGACATCCGCAAGAGACCCAGTACTTC. Its protein product is CASSTLGHPQETQYF.

The gene calls are TRBV14 and TRBJ2-3, with D hard to call. Looked up from germline, CDR1 is SGHDN and CDR2 is FVKESK. V shed 2 bases and J shed 6 bases, with 9 bases lying between them. The CDR3 has 13 amino acids. The CDR3 loop reads CASSQNNGDTQYF. CDR3 coding DNA: TGTGCCAGCAGCCAAAATAACGGGGATACGCAGTATTTT.

This clonotype was seen only a few times. This chain joins TRBV28 and TRBJ2-3; 9 bases align to TRBD2. The CDR3 loop spans 15 amino acids. Trimming cost V 4 bases and J 3 bases; bases outside gene matches: 5. Per germline, CDR1 MDHEN and CDR2 SYDVKM. Here the CDR3 DNA reads TGTGCCAGCAGTTATAGCGGGAGTAATACAGATACGCAGTATTTT. Protein: CASSYSGSNTDTQYF.

The V call is TRBV5-1, the J call TRBJ1-6, with D unresolved. V lost 6 bases and J lost 1, with 17 bases in between. CDR1 and CDR2 from the germline V gene are SGHRS and YFSETQ. The CDR3 contains 17 residues. CDR3: CASNPGRVPSYNSPLHF. CDR3 DNA sequence: TGCGCCAGCAATCCCGGTCGGGTACCATCCTATAATTCACCCCTCCACTTT.

For the CDR3, the DNA is TGCAGTGCTTCTCCGGGATCAGGGGTTGACGGGGAGCTGTTTTTT. Its protein is CSASPGSGVDGELFF. V usage is TRBV20-1 and J usage is TRBJ2-2; TRBD1 might be the D (6 bases). The CDR3 runs to 15 residues. V lost 5 bases to trimming and J lost 7 bases, with 20 bases between them. CDR1 and CDR2 (germline): DFQATT, SNEGSKA (reference sequence).

This chain joins TRBV20-1 and TRBJ1-3, with a possible D match to TRBD1 (6 bases). CDR3 length: 13 residues. Trimming removed 5 bases from V and 4 bases from J, with 12 bases in between. In germline, CDR1 is DFQATT, CDR2 SNEGSKA (reference sequence). Written as DNA, the CDR3 is TGCAGTGCTTCAGGGGTGGTAGGAAACACCATATATTTT. Its protein is CSASGVVGNTIYF.

This clonotype appeared a few times. CDR3: CASSPRCRGRTKAPYEQYV. CDR3 sequence (DNA): TGTGCCAGCAGTCCCCGTTGTAGAGGACGAACCAAGGCCCCTTACGAGCAGTACGTC. The rearrangement uses TRBV12-3 or TRBV12-4 and TRBJ2-7; D ambiguous. Trimming took 5 bases from V and 4 from J, leaving 30 bases between them. There are 19 residues in the CDR3.

This chain joins TRBV12-3 or TRBV12-4 and TRBJ2-1; the match to TRBD2 covers 12 bases. The V and J ends lost 6 bases and 7 bases, in that order; junction bases with no gene match: 4. There are 14 residues in the CDR3. CDR3 sequence (DNA): TGTGCCAGCAGCGGACTAGCGGGATCGAATGAGCAGTTCTTC. Translation: CASSGLAGSNEQFF.

A few counts support this clonotype. The chain employs TRBV24-1 and TRBJ2-1; 9 nucleotides match TRBD1. There are 16 residues in the CDR3. The trim removed 3 bases at V and 5 bases at J, leaving 7 bases unmatched. Germline lookup yields CDR1 KGHDR and CDR2 SFDVKD. The CDR3 DNA sequence: TGTGCCACCAGTGATCGCGACAGGGGGAAAAACAATGAGCAGTTCTTC. It yields the protein CATSDRDRGKNNEQFF.

In this sample, this clonotype turned up a few times. The CDR3 sequence: CSVNRLPADTQYF. The CDR3 DNA sequence: TGCAGCGTTAACAGACTACCCGCAGATACGCAGTATTTT. The chain uses TRBV29-1 and TRBJ2-3; possible D gene TRBD2, 5 bases. V dropped 5 bases and J dropped 4 bases, with 13 bases sitting between them. Germline V lookup: CDR1 SQVTM, CDR2 ANQGSEA. CDR3 size: 13 residues.

CDR3 protein: CASSSMGRGSYEQYF. CDR3 nucleotide sequence: TGCGCCAGCAGCTCCATGGGGAGGGGCTCCTACGAGCAGTACTTC. The V gene is TRBV5-1, the J gene TRBJ2-7; TRBD2 agrees at 7 bases. CDR1 is SGHRS, CDR2 YFSETQ, per germline. J lost 0 bases, V lost 3 bases, and 6 bases had no gene match. There are 15 residues in the CDR3.

This clonotype appeared a few times. The chain combines TRBV11-3 with TRBJ2-5, with D perhaps matching TRBD2 (6 bases). There are 14 residues in the CDR3. V lost 2 bases to trimming and J lost 4 bases, with 11 bases between them. Germline CDR1 is SGHNT and CDR2 is YENEEA. The DNA for the CDR3 is TGTGCCAGCAGCTTATCCGGGGGTTCAGAGACCCAGTACTTC. Protein product: CASSLSGGSETQYF.

This clonotype has a handful of counts. The rearrangement joins TRBV7-2 to TRBJ2-3; no clear D. V was cut by 2 bases and J by 6 bases, with 6 bases left in between. The CDR3 covers 12 residues. CDR1 is SGHTA and CDR2 is FQGNSA in the germline V gene. The CDR3 DNA reads TGTGCCAGCAGCTTAAGCCGGGATACGCAGTATTTT. Amino acid sequence: CASSLSRDTQYF.

The rearrangement links TRBV12-3 or TRBV12-4 to TRBJ1-2, with TRBD1 matching over 8 bases. This CDR3 comprises 13 residues. With V trimmed by 6 bases and J by 7 bases, 7 bases remained unmatched. Here the CDR3 reads CASSLDRARGYTF. The CDR3 DNA is TGTGCCAGCAGCCTGGACAGGGCTCGTGGCTACACCTTC.

This CDR3 is CASSYWRQGPYEQYF. The DNA of the CDR3 is TGTGCCAGCAGTTACTGGCGCCAGGGGCCCTACGAGCAGTACTTC. The chain is built from TRBV6-5 and TRBJ2-7; D might be TRBD1 (6 bases). The CDR3 contains 15 residues. V was pared by 1 base and J by 2 bases, with 12 bases between. Germline CDR1 and CDR2: MNHEY and SVGAGI.

The chain uses TRBV7-3 and TRBJ2-1; the match to TRBD2 covers 9 bases. CDR3 length equals 17 residues. Germline V gives CDR1 SGHTA, CDR2 FQGTGA. The V segment lost 5 bases and the J segment 5 bases; nucleotides outside the gene matches: 13. The CDR3 bases are TGTGCCAGCAGCCACCCGCTGGGGCTAGCGGGGCACAATGAGCAGTTCTTC. Amino acid sequence: CASSHPLGLAGHNEQFF.

This chain joins TRBV12-3 or TRBV12-4 and TRBJ1-5; no clear D gene. The CDR3 spans 16 residues. V lost 6 bases and J 1 base, leaving 16 bases between the germline ends. Written as DNA, the CDR3 is TGTGCCAGCAGGTCAACCACGTGGAAGAGCAATCAGCCCCAGCATTTT. It translates to CASRSTTWKSNQPQHF.

This clonotype was detected many times. This chain joins TRBV6-2 or TRBV6-3 and TRBJ2-3, with D unresolved. CDR1 is MNHEY, CDR2 SVGEGT, per germline. V lost 5 bases and J 0 bases, leaving 6 bases between the germline ends. The CDR3 totals 13 residues. The CDR3 sequence: CASSQTSTDTQYF. The CDR3 nucleotides are TGTGCCAGCAGTCAGACTAGCACAGATACGCAGTATTTT.